This T cell receptor beta chain was identified during a study of human T cells and chemical hapten exposure. This clonotype was counted ten times or more. TCRdb passed the RACE reads through MiXCR, listing each CDR3 protein once. The sample has a few hundred thousand distinct CDR3 sequences, about 5% seen once. CDR1 is SGHKS and CDR2 is YYEKEE in the germline V gene (reference sequence). The CDR3 runs 14 residues. Trimming shortened V by 0 bases and J by 0 bases, and 6 bases separated the two germline ends. The time point is: pre-sensitization, week 0. The treatment is: therapeutic diphenylcyclopropenone sensitization with weekly scalp DPC. The starting material, unfractionated whole blood, was used for total RNA extraction.

The TCR comes from a woman between 18 and 30 years old with alopecia areata. Some clones in this sample may be carry-over from other donors' samples. Sequencing used whole blood, obtained in connection with sensitization to the hapten diphenylcyclopropenone (DPC). The chain has TRBV5-5 and TRBJ1-2; a possible D gene is TRBD1 (6 bases). The CDR3 coding sequence is TGTGCCAGCAGCTTGGACAGGGCTAACTATGGCTACACCTTC. It translates to CASSLDRANYGYTF. The full variable domain, completed using reference TRBV5-5 and TRBJ1-2, is DAGVTQSPTHLIKTRGQQVTLRCSPISGHKSVSWYQQVLGQGPQFIFQYYEKEERGRGNFPDRFSARQFPNYSSELNVNALLLGDSALYLCASSLDRANYGYTFGSGTRLTVV.